Each of the 24 T cell receptor beta chains below was sequenced from the same sample in a study of shared clonotypes between healthy human individuals. The repertoire was sequenced with immunoSEQ multiplex PCR; TCRdb's copy has only in-frame clones and lacks some. The profile shows some 2,100,000 clones, under 95% of them singletons. CD45RO-negative, CCR7-selected cells formed the naive CD8 fraction, which excluded terminally differentiated effector memory CD45RA+ cells. Source material: naive CD8+ T cells from PBMCs. The receptors shown here come from a man between 18 and 29 years old in good health. Some clones in this sample may be carry-over from other donors' samples.

V is TRBV7-7 and J is TRBJ2-3; D gene uncertain. Trimming pared 2 bases from V and 0 bases from J, leaving 9 bases between. The germline V gene has CDR1 SSHAT and CDR2 FNYEAQ (reference sequence). The CDR3 loop spans 15 amino acids. CDR3 amino acids: CASSLQLSSTDTQYF. The CDR3 DNA reads as TGTGCCAGCAGCTTACAACTTTCTAGCACAGATACGCAGTATTTT.

The V gene is TRBV6-4, the J gene TRBJ2-5; possible D gene TRBD1, 5 bases. The CDR3 has 14 amino acids. The germline V gene has CDR1 MRHNA and CDR2 SNTAGT. V was cut by 0 bases and J by 12 bases, with 17 bases left in between. CDR3 sequence: CASSDSLVQGPEYF. The DNA of the CDR3 is TGTGCCAGCAGTGACTCTTTAGTTCAGGGTCCGGAGTACTTC.

This clone was counted a few times. The same CDR3 arises from other DNA sequences in this sample as well. The chain employs TRBV28 and TRBJ2-7; 9 bases are a match to TRBD1. J was trimmed by 2 bases and V by 5 bases; bases with no gene match: 4. There are 14 residues in the CDR3. CDR1 and CDR2 from the germline V gene are MDHEN and SYDVKM. Here the CDR3 reads CASSPRDRAYEQYF. CDR3 DNA sequence: TGTGCCAGCAGTCCCCGGGACAGGGCCTACGAGCAGTACTTC.

The rearrangement joins TRBV25-1 to TRBJ2-3; 11 positions agree with TRBD1. Losses at the gene ends were 6 bases for V and 6 bases for J; bases not matched to a gene: 8. The germline gives CDR1 MGHDK, CDR2 SYGVNS. This CDR3 region has 15 residues. CDR3 DNA: TGTGCCAGCAGAGACAGGACAGGGGGCTGGGATACGCAGTATTTT. It is translated as CASRDRTGGWDTQYF.

V usage is TRBV11-2 and J usage is TRBJ2-1; 7 positions match TRBD2. The trim removed 0 bases at V and 3 bases at J, leaving 8 bases unmatched. This CDR3 has 17 amino acids. Germline V lookup: CDR1 SGHAT, CDR2 FQNNGV. CDR3 amino acids: CASSLDPQWEGYNEQFF. The CDR3 nucleotides read TGTGCCAGCAGCTTAGATCCCCAGTGGGAGGGCTACAATGAGCAGTTCTTC.

V usage is TRBV28 and J usage is TRBJ2-7; D is unclear. Germline CDR1 is MDHEN and CDR2 is SYDVKM. The CDR3 is 15 residues long. The germline V and J ends were trimmed by 1 base and 3 bases, with 13 bases remaining between them. CDR3 region: CASSLLPSSFYEQYF. In DNA form, the CDR3 reads TGTGCCAGCAGTTTATTACCGAGCAGTTTCTACGAGCAGTACTTC.

The chain joins TRBV6-5 to TRBJ2-2; D gene unclear. From germline, CDR1 is MNHEY and CDR2 SVGAGI. V was pared by 7 bases and J by 3 bases, with 6 bases between. This CDR3 region has 12 residues. The CDR3 sequence: CASTAHTGELFF. For the CDR3, the DNA is TGTGCCAGCACGGCGCACACCGGGGAGCTGTTTTTT.

The chain uses TRBV9 and TRBJ2-7, with a tentative D call TRBD2 (6 bases). This CDR3 is 16 amino acids long. Germline CDR1 is SGDLS and CDR2 is YYNGEE. Deletions cut 0 bases from V and 1 base from J, with 14 bases between. CDR3 in amino acids: CASSVGVADYSYEQYF. Written as DNA, the CDR3 is TGTGCCAGCAGCGTAGGGGTAGCGGATTATTCCTACGAGCAGTACTTC.

The chain carries TRBV27 and TRBJ2-5, with a possible D match to TRBD2 (6 bases). V shed 7 bases and J shed 4 bases, with 13 bases lying between them. Looked up from germline, CDR1 is MNHEY and CDR2 is SMNVEV (reference sequence). The CDR3 extends over 13 amino acids. CDR3 in amino acids: CASNQQGGETQYF. CDR3 bases: TGTGCCAGCAACCAGCAGGGAGGAGAGACCCAGTACTTC.

V usage is TRBV9 and J usage is TRBJ1-1; weak D call: TRBD1 (5 bases). The CDR3 runs 14 residues. The V gene lost 0 bases and the J gene lost 1 base, with 7 bases spanning the gap. Germline V gives CDR1 SGDLS, CDR2 YYNGEE. The DNA of the CDR3 is TGTGCCAGCAGCGTAGAACAGGAGAACACTGAAGCTTTCTTT. This sequence encodes CASSVEQENTEAFF.

The J gene is TRBJ1-2, the V gene TRBV2; no clear D. V shed 7 bases and J shed 4 bases, with 16 bases lying between them. Per the germline V gene, CDR1 is SNHLY and CDR2 is FYNNEI. The CDR3 loop spans 14 amino acids. The CDR3 DNA sequence: TGTGCCAGCAAAGCAGACCTTGGGAGCTATGGCTACACCTTC. Translating gives CASKADLGSYGYTF.

Comment on this clone: In the same sample, other DNA sequences code for this CDR3. CDR3 amino acids: CASSSRQGATEAFF. The CDR3 DNA is TGTGCCAGCAGCTCCCGACAGGGTGCGACTGAAGCTTTCTTT. The V gene is TRBV7-9, the J gene TRBJ1-1; 7 positions agree with TRBD1. Germline CDR1 and CDR2: SEHNR and FQNEAQ (reference sequence). CDR3 length: 14 residues. V trimming: 4 bases; J trimming: 5 bases; junction bases outside the gene matches: 7.

The chain is built from TRBV7-8 and TRBJ2-7; 13 bases align to TRBD2. The CDR3 covers 17 residues. Germline CDR1 and CDR2: SGHVS and FQNEAQ. Unmatched junction bases numbered 13, after V lost 5 bases and J lost 6 bases. This CDR3 reads CASSAMGGTSGIREQYF. The CDR3 DNA sequence: TGTGCCAGCAGCGCGATGGGGGGGACTAGCGGGATCCGCGAGCAGTACTTC.

Comment on this clone: Other DNA sequences in this specimen translate into the identical CDR3. This chain links TRBV28 with TRBJ2-7; either TRBD1 or TRBD2 may fit D (5 bases each). Trimming left V 2 bases short and J 3 bases short, with 8 bases between. The CDR3 is 13 residues long. Germline V lookup: CDR1 MDHEN, CDR2 SYDVKM. The DNA of the CDR3 is TGTGCCAGCAGTTTACAGGGAGTCTACGAGCAGTACTTC. This codes for CASSLQGVYEQYF. Full variable domain (missing parts from reference TRBV28 and TRBJ2-7): DVKVTQSSRYLVKRTGEKVFLECVQDMDHENMFWYRQDPGLGLRLIYFSYDVKMKEKGDIPEGYSVSREKKERFSLILESASTNQTSMYLCASSLQGVYEQYFGPGTRLTVT.

A few counts support this clone. The J gene is TRBJ2-5, the V gene TRBV7-9; D may match TRBD1 or TRBD2 (5 bases each). From germline, CDR1 is SEHNR and CDR2 FQNEAQ (reference sequence). This CDR3 contains 11 residues. Trimming shortened V by 4 bases and J by 5 bases, and 5 bases separated the two germline ends. The CDR3 loop reads CASSWGETQYF. Written as DNA, the CDR3 is TGTGCCAGCAGCTGGGGGGAGACCCAGTACTTC. Filled out from reference TRBV7-9 and TRBJ2-5, the complete variable domain reads DTGVSQNPRHKITKRGQNVTFRCDPISEHNRLYWYRQTLGQGPEFLTYFQNEAQLEKSRLLSDRFSAERPKGSFSTLEIQRTEQGDSAMYLCASSWGETQYFGPGTRLLVL.

This chain connects TRBV6-1 to TRBJ2-2; D is unclear. Germline CDR1 MNHNS, CDR2 SASEGT. The length of the CDR3 is 17 residues. V lost 2 bases and J 3 bases, leaving 16 bases between the germline ends. The CDR3 bases are TGTGCCAGCAGTGAATCCCATGCAGCTCTGGACACCGGGGAGCTGTTTTTT. Its protein is CASSESHAALDTGELFF.

The chain recombines TRBV19 with TRBJ1-1; 7 bases line up with TRBD1. V dropped 7 bases and J dropped 4; count of bases not matched to a gene: 9. This CDR3 comprises 14 residues. From germline, CDR1 is LNHDA and CDR2 SQIVND (reference sequence). Written as DNA, the CDR3 is TGTGCCAGTACCCCCGGACAGGCGACCACTGAAGCTTTCTTT. Protein product: CASTPGQATTEAFF.

Concerning this clone: Different DNA sequences within this sample yield the same CDR3. The V and J genes are TRBV27 and TRBJ1-2, with 9 bases fitting TRBD1. The CDR3 runs 15 residues. The J segment lost 4 bases and the V segment lost 5 bases, leaving 8 bases of the junction unmatched. Germline V gives CDR1 MNHEY, CDR2 SMNVEV (reference sequence). CDR3 loop: CASSTRTGVGYGYTF. CDR3 DNA sequence: TGTGCCAGCAGTACCAGGACAGGGGTAGGCTATGGCTACACCTTC.

This clone occurred once. The sample carries other DNA sequences with the same CDR3. The chain joins TRBV27 to TRBJ1-1; unclear D gene. This CDR3 has 13 residues. Per the germline V gene, CDR1 is MNHEY and CDR2 is SMNVEV (reference sequence). The V and J ends lost 4 bases and 0 bases respectively, with 6 bases between them. CDR3 in DNA: TGTGCCAGCAGTTCCTACATGAACACTGAAGCTTTCTTT. Amino acids: CASSSYMNTEAFF.

The chain recombines TRBV9 with TRBJ1-4, with 12 positions matching TRBD1. Trimming took 5 bases from V and 8 from J; bases not matched to a gene: 10. Germline-derived CDR1 and CDR2 are SGDLS and YYNGEE. The CDR3 extends over 16 amino acids. The CDR3 DNA follows: TGTGCCAGCAGAGAGAGGGACAGGGGGCTTGAGGAAAAACTGTTTTTT. Translated: CASRERDRGLEEKLFF.

The chain has TRBV5-1 and TRBJ2-7, with D perhaps being TRBD1 or TRBD2 (7 bases each). This CDR3 comprises 17 residues. The ends were cut back, 3 bases at V and 1 base at J, with 20 bases in the middle. Germline CDR1 is SGHRS and CDR2 is YFSETQ. CDR3 loop: CASSYRGGQRGSYEQYF. The DNA of the CDR3 is TGCGCCAGCAGCTATCGTGGGGGACAGCGGGGATCCTACGAGCAGTACTTC.

The chain uses TRBV18 and TRBJ2-3; a weak D match, TRBD2 (5 bases). The CDR3 is 15 amino acids. Germline CDR1 is KGHSH and CDR2 is LQKENI. Trimming removed 6 bases at V and 5 bases at J, with 18 bases between. CDR3 in DNA: TGTGCCAGCTCCCTTACACCGGCTCGGGGAGATACGCAGTATTTT. Its protein is CASSLTPARGDTQYF.

The rearrangement uses TRBV10-3 and TRBJ1-2; the D is unclear. CDR1 and CDR2 (germline): ENHRY, SYGVKD. The CDR3 length is 12 residues. V shed 7 bases and J shed 4 bases, with 10 bases lying between them. CDR3 sequence reads: CAINSDGYGYTF. DNA for the CDR3: TGTGCCATCAATTCCGACGGCTATGGCTACACCTTC.

This chain links TRBV27 with TRBJ1-2; weak D call: TRBD1 (6 bases). The germline gives CDR1 MNHEY, CDR2 SMNVEV (reference sequence). V lost 1 base, J lost 1 base, and 34 bases lay in between. This CDR3 has 23 residues. For the CDR3, the DNA is TGTGCCAGCAGTTTATTCGCGGATCTTACGGGCAGGGGAACATTGGGAAATAACTATGGCTACACCTTC. It is translated as CASSLFADLTGRGTLGNNYGYTF.